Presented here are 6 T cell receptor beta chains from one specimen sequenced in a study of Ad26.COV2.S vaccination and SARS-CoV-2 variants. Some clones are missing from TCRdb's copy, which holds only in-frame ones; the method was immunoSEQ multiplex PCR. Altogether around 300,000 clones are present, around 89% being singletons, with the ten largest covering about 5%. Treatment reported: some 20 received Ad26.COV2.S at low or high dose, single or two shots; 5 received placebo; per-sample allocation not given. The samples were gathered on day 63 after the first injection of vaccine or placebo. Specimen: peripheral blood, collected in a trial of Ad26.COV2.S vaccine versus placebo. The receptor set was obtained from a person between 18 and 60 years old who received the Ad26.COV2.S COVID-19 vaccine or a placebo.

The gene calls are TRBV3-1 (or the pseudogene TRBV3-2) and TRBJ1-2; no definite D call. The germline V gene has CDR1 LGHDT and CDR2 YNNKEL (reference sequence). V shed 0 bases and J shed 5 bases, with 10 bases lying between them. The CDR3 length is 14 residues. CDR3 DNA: TGTGCCAGCAGCCAAGATCCCCCAGCGTATGGCTACACCTTC. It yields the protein CASSQDPPAYGYTF.

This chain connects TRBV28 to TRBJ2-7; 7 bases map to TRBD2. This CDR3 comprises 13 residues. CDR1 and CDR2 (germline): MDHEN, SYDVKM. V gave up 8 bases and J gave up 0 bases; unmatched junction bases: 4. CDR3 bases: TGTGCCAGCCTGGGGGGGGACTCCTACGAGCAGTACTTC. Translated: CASLGGDSYEQYF.

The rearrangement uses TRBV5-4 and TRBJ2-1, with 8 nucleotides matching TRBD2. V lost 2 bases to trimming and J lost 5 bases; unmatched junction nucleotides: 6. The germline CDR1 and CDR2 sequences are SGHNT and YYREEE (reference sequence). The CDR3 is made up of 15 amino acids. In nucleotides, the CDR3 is TGTGCCAGCAGCTTAGGCACTAGCGGAAACAATGAGCAGTTCTTC. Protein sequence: CASSLGTSGNNEQFF.

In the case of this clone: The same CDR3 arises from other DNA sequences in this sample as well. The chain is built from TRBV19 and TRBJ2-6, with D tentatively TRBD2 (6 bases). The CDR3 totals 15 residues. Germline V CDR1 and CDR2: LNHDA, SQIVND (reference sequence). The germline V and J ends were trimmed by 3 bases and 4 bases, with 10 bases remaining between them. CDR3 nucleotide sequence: TGTGCCAGTAGTATCGGGGGATCCGGGGCCAACGTCCTGACTTTC. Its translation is CASSIGGSGANVLTF.

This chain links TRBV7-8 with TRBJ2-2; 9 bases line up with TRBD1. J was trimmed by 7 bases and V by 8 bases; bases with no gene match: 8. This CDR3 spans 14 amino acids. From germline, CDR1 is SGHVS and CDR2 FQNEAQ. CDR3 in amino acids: CASRRTGVVGELFF. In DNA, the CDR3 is TGTGCCAGCCGCCGGACAGGGGTTGTCGGGGAGCTGTTTTTT.

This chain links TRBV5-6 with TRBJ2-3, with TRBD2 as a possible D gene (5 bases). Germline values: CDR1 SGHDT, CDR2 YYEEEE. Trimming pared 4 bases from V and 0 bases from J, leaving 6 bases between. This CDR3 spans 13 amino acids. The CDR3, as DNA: TGTGCCAGCAGCCGGGGTAGCACAGATACGCAGTATTTT. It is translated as CASSRGSTDTQYF.